The 27 T cell receptor beta chains below were found in one sample sequenced in a study of T cell responses to AZD1222 COVID-19 vaccine. The method was immunoSEQ multiplex PCR; TCRdb's version includes in-frame clones alone and lacks a portion of them. The sample carries about 120,000 clones, roughly nine tenths recorded once. This sample comprised peripheral blood, obtained on day 0 of AZD1222 vaccination. These receptors came from an adult in good health.

The chain carries TRBV5-1 and TRBJ2-2, with a tentative D call TRBD2 (5 bases). V was clipped by 4 bases and J by 5 bases, with 12 bases between them. This CDR3 is 14 amino acids long. Germline values: CDR1 SGHRS, CDR2 YFSETQ. The CDR3 reads CASSIGLSTGELFF. CDR3 in DNA: TGCGCCAGCAGCATTGGACTGTCAACCGGGGAGCTGTTTTTT.

This chain joins TRBV19 and TRBJ1-2, with 7 positions matching TRBD1. This CDR3 is 15 amino acids long. Looked up from germline, CDR1 is LNHDA and CDR2 is SQIVND (reference sequence). With 4 bases clipped from V and 6 bases from J, the junction kept 11 bases outside the gene matches. The CDR3 DNA reads TGTGCCAGTAGTACCACAGGGGCGGTGTGGCATGGCTACACCTTC. Its translation is CASSTTGAVWHGYTF.

The chain recombines TRBV4-1 with TRBJ1-5, with no clear D. This CDR3 has 13 amino acids. With 3 bases removed from V and 1 base from J, the gap between germline ends came to 4 bases. Germline assignment: CDR1 MGHRA and CDR2 YSYEKL. This CDR3 is CASSQNSNQPQHF. The DNA of the CDR3 is TGCGCCAGCAGCCAGAACAGCAATCAGCCCCAGCATTTT.

This chain links TRBV11-3 with TRBJ2-7; maybe TRBD2 (5 bases). V lost 6 bases to trimming and J lost 4 bases, with 7 bases between them. The CDR3 runs to 11 residues. Germline lookup yields CDR1 SGHNT and CDR2 YENEEA. The CDR3 DNA reads TGTGCCAGCAGTAGAGGGTACGAGCAGTACGTC. As protein: CASSRGYEQYV.

The chain uses TRBV11-2 and TRBJ2-3; TRBD2 matches 11 bases. From germline, CDR1 is SGHAT and CDR2 FQNNGV. The CDR3 runs 18 residues. V lost 0 bases and J lost 4; bases outside the gene matches: 9. CDR3 sequence: CASSLDLAGGGGPDTQYF. The CDR3, as DNA: TGTGCCAGCAGCTTAGATCTAGCGGGGGGAGGAGGTCCAGATACGCAGTATTTT.

This chain joins TRBV19 and TRBJ2-5, with 8 bases that match TRBD1. The junction had 2 bases not matched to a gene; V was cut back by 4 bases and J by 7 bases. CDR1 is LNHDA, CDR2 SQIVND, per germline (reference sequence). CDR3 length equals 12 residues. CDR3 bases: TGTGCCAGTAGTACCGGGACAGGGACCCAGTACTTC. Translated, it gives CASSTGTGTQYF.

The chain recombines TRBV5-1 with TRBJ1-4, with D uncertain. Germline V gene data show CDR1 as SGHRS and CDR2 as YFSETQ. V lost 5 bases, J lost 4 bases, and 12 bases lay in between. The CDR3 consists of 14 residues. The CDR3: CASSLGLGNEKLFF. The CDR3 DNA sequence: TGCGCCAGCAGTCTAGGGTTGGGTAATGAAAAACTGTTTTTT.

The genes are TRBV5-5 and TRBJ1-5, with TRBD1 matching over 10 bases. CDR1 is SGHKS and CDR2 is YYEKEE in the germline V gene (reference sequence). CDR3 length equals 14 residues. After removal of 0 bases from V and 9 bases from J, the junction contained 3 bases not matched to a gene. In DNA form, the CDR3 reads TGTGCCAGCAGCTTGGGGACAGGGGGAGGGCCCCAGCATTTT. Protein: CASSLGTGGGPQHF. The entire variable domain, with the rest obtained from reference TRBV5-5 and TRBJ1-5, is as follows: DAGVTQSPTHLIKTRGQQVTLRCSPISGHKSVSWYQQVLGQGPQFIFQYYEKEERGRGNFPDRFSARQFPNYSSELNVNALLLGDSALYLCASSLGTGGGPQHFGDGTRLSIL.

J is TRBJ2-6 and V is TRBV9; 9 bases match TRBD1. After removal of 0 bases from V and 0 bases from J, the junction contained 7 bases not matched to a gene. The CDR3 runs 19 residues. Germline-derived CDR1 and CDR2 are SGDLS and YYNGEE. In DNA form, the CDR3 reads TGTGCCAGCAGCGTAGGGCCGGGACAGGGTTTCTCTGGGGCCAACGTCCTGACTTTC. Its translation is CASSVGPGQGFSGANVLTF.

This chain links TRBV30 with TRBJ1-4, with D possibly TRBD1 on 6 matching bases. CDR1 is GTSNPN, CDR2 SVGIG, per germline (reference sequence). CDR3 size: 10 residues. The CDR3 DNA follows: TGTGCGGGGGACACGGGAAAACTGTTTTTT. This encodes CAGDTGKLFF.

This chain links TRBV9 with TRBJ2-1; D is tentatively TRBD1 or TRBD2 (6 bases each). The CDR3 is made up of 17 amino acids. CDR1 is SGDLS and CDR2 is YYNGEE in the germline V gene. Between the trimmed V and J ends, which lost 0 bases and 2 bases, there was a span of 15 bases. The DNA of the CDR3 is TGTGCCAGCAGCGTAGGATTGAAGGGGGGTACCTACAATGAGCAGTTCTTC. Protein sequence: CASSVGLKGGTYNEQFF.

The chain has TRBV9 and TRBJ1-1; TRBD1 aligns across 10 bases. This CDR3 comprises 15 residues. CDR1 is SGDLS and CDR2 is YYNGEE in the germline V gene. V was clipped by 4 bases and J by 6 bases; unmatched bases: 9. For the CDR3, the DNA is TGTGCCAGCAGCCCAGGGACAGGGGTGATGGCTGAAGCTTTCTTT. It is translated as CASSPGTGVMAEAFF.

The rearrangement joins TRBV4-1 to TRBJ1-3; D unresolved. CDR3 length equals 17 residues. The V gene lost 1 base and the J gene lost 0 bases, with 13 bases spanning the gap. Germline V gene sequence: CDR1 MGHRA, CDR2 YSYEKL. As DNA, the CDR3 is TGCGCCAGCAGCCAAGGAAGGGTGGGCGTCTCTGGAAACACCATATATTTT. Its protein product is CASSQGRVGVSGNTIYF.

The rearrangement joins TRBV18 to TRBJ2-5; perhaps TRBD1 as D (6 bases). The CDR3 consists of 13 residues. CDR1 KGHSH and CDR2 LQKENI come from the germline V gene. The V and J ends lost 1 base and 4 bases respectively, with 7 bases between them. As DNA, the CDR3 is TGTGCCAGCTCACCACAACAGGGAGAGACCCAGTACTTC. Protein: CASSPQQGETQYF. Full variable domain (missing parts from reference TRBV18 and TRBJ2-5): NAGVMQNPRHLVRRRGQEARLRCSPMKGHSHVYWYRQLPEEGLKFMVYLQKENIIDESGMPKERFSAEFPKEGPSILRIQQVVRGDSAAYFCASSPQQGETQYFGPGTRLLVL.

The chain uses TRBV2 and TRBJ1-2; tentative D call: TRBD1 (5 bases). Trimming stripped 7 bases from V and 7 bases from J, with 19 bases between. Germline CDR1 and CDR2: SNHLY and FYNNEI. There are 14 residues in the CDR3. CDR3 in amino acids: CASISQAGLAGYTF. CDR3 in DNA: TGTGCCAGCATTTCGCAGGCGGGGCTCGCTGGCTACACCTTC.

The V and J genes are TRBV24-1 and TRBJ1-5; D is unresolved. The ends were cut back, 3 bases at V and 5 bases at J, with 4 bases in the middle. The germline CDR1 and CDR2 sequences are KGHDR and SFDVKD. CDR3 length equals 12 residues. The CDR3 here is CATSDTYQPQHF. For the CDR3, the DNA is TGTGCCACCAGTGATACTTATCAGCCCCAGCATTTT.

The chain recombines TRBV19 with TRBJ1-1; 8 bases are a match to TRBD1. The CDR3 is made up of 14 amino acids. The germline V gene has CDR1 LNHDA and CDR2 SQIVND (reference sequence). V dropped 2 bases and J dropped 10; count of bases not matched to a gene: 9. The CDR3 nucleotides read TGTGCCAGTAGTATAAACCGACAGGGGAGGAGAGCTTTCTTT. Protein: CASSINRQGRRAFF.

This chain joins TRBV18 and TRBJ2-2; the match to TRBD2 covers 13 bases. Germline loops: CDR1 KGHSH, CDR2 LQKENI. Trimming removed 2 bases from V and 6 bases from J; junction bases left unmatched: 3. The CDR3 has 16 residues. The CDR3 spells CASSPTGTSGAGELFF. For the CDR3, the DNA is TGTGCCAGCTCACCAACCGGGACTAGCGGGGCCGGGGAGCTGTTTTTT.

The chain is built from TRBV6-5 and TRBJ1-1; weak D call: TRBD1 (6 bases). V dropped 7 bases and J dropped 3 bases, with 12 bases sitting between them. This CDR3 contains 13 residues. Germline V gives CDR1 MNHEY, CDR2 SVGAGI. DNA of the CDR3: TGTGCCAGCACTCCGGGGGCCGACACTGAAGCTTTCTTT. It encodes CASTPGADTEAFF.

V is TRBV6-1 and J is TRBJ1-3; D not certain. CDR1 MNHNS and CDR2 SASEGT come from the germline V gene. Trimming took off 3 bases at V and 2 bases at J, with 8 bases between the two ends. This CDR3 is 14 amino acids long. CDR3 bases: TGTGCCAGCAGTGATGGGCCCACTGGAAACACCATATATTTT. Its translation: CASSDGPTGNTIYF.

This clone was counted a few times. The chain carries TRBV6-5 and TRBJ1-1; possible D gene TRBD1, 6 bases. Trimming pared 6 bases from V and 7 bases from J, leaving 18 bases between. Germline lookup yields CDR1 MNHEY and CDR2 SVGAGI. The CDR3 sequence is 14 residues long. The chain's CDR3 is CASSLRVGGNEAFF. CDR3 nucleotides: TGTGCCAGCAGCCTCAGGGTAGGGGGGAATGAAGCTTTCTTT.

This chain joins TRBV21-1 and TRBJ1-6. TRBV21-1 is a documented pseudogene. The CDR3 has 15 residues. CDR3: CASSPREGTNSPLHF. The CDR3, as DNA: TGTGCCAGCAGCCCTCGGGAAGGGACCAATTCACCCCTCCACTTT.

The rearrangement uses TRBV29-1 and TRBJ2-3, with D unresolved. CDR1 is SQVTM, CDR2 ANQGSEA, per germline. V was clipped by 5 bases and J by 0 bases, with 9 bases between them. The CDR3 consists of 13 residues. The CDR3 bases are TGCAGCGTTAGGGCACCCAGCACAGATACGCAGTATTTT. This codes for CSVRAPSTDTQYF.

The genes are TRBV27 and TRBJ1-5, with 8 nucleotides matching TRBD1. After removal of 4 bases from V and 6 bases from J, the junction contained 5 bases not matched to a gene. The CDR3 is 14 residues long. The germline gives CDR1 MNHEY, CDR2 SMNVEV (reference sequence). CDR3 protein: CASSWTGSAQPQHF. CDR3 DNA sequence: TGTGCCAGCAGTTGGACAGGGTCGGCTCAGCCCCAGCATTTT.

V usage is TRBV11-2 and J usage is TRBJ1-2, with 7 bases matching TRBD1. Losses at the gene ends were 3 bases for V and 4 bases for J; bases not matched to a gene: 5. Per the germline V gene, CDR1 is SGHAT and CDR2 is FQNNGV. The CDR3 covers 14 residues. CDR3 sequence reads: CASSFSTGSYGYTF. The CDR3 nucleotides read TGTGCCAGCAGCTTTTCGACAGGGTCCTATGGCTACACCTTC.

V gene TRBV9 combines with J gene TRBJ1-1; no definite D call. V gave up 0 bases and J gave up 1 base, with 7 bases separating them. This CDR3 has 14 residues. The germline V gene has CDR1 SGDLS and CDR2 YYNGEE. CDR3: CASSVDLGNTEAFF. DNA for the CDR3: TGTGCCAGCAGCGTAGATTTGGGGAACACTGAAGCTTTCTTT.

This clone appeared a few times. This chain connects TRBV9 to TRBJ2-7; D possibly corresponds to TRBD1 (5 bases). V lost 1 base, J lost 1 base, and 9 bases lay in between. CDR3 length equals 14 residues. From germline, CDR1 is SGDLS and CDR2 YYNGEE. CDR3 bases: TGTGCCAGCAGCGTAAGGTCAGGGTCCTACGAGCAGTACTTC. Translating gives CASSVRSGSYEQYF.